These T cell receptor beta chains were read from a single sample in a study of blood T cell repertoires in COVID-19. Produced via immunoSEQ multiplex PCR; TCRdb's table is partial and in-frame only. The sample lists around 85,000 clones; roughly 85% were seen once. The sample consisted of peripheral blood. These receptors came from a man aged 55 to 69 with acute or convalescent COVID-19. Each CDR3 is given with its conserved first and last residue. D genes are given only for firm matches. Clone size appears in some rows only: once, few, many, or a class for an expanded clone.

v_call	d_call	clone_size	j_call	cdr3_nt	cdr3_aa
TRBV10-2	NA	NA	TRBJ1-3	TGCGCCAGCAGTGAAGTATCAGGGCAAGGAAACACCATATATTTT	CASSEVSGQGNTIYF
TRBV4-2	NA	NA	TRBJ2-5	TGTGCCAGCAGCCAAGGACTAGAAGAGACCCAGTACTTC	CASSQGLEETQYF
TRBV2	TRBD1	NA	TRBJ1-5	TGTGCCAGCAGTGTGGTGGACAGGGGGAATCAGCCCCAGCATTTT	CASSVVDRGNQPQHF
TRBV4-3	TRBD1	NA	TRBJ1-1	TGCGCCAGCAGCCAAAGTGCGACCGGGACAGGGACTGAAGCTTTCTTT	CASSQSATGTGTEAFF
TRBV7-2	NA	once	TRBJ2-4	TGTGCCAGCAGCTTAGCGGGGCCGGCCAAAAACATTCAGTACTTC	CASSLAGPAKNIQYF
TRBV15	TRBD1	NA	TRBJ2-7	TGTGCCACCAGTAATGACAGGGGGCTATACGAGCAGTACTTC	CATSNDRGLYEQYF
TRBV7-2	NA	once	TRBJ1-1	TGTGCCAGCAGCTTAGAGACAGTAAAGGAAGCTTTCTTT	CASSLETVKEAFF
TRBV4-3	NA	NA	TRBJ2-5	TGCGCCAGCAGCCAAGGGTTAGGGCCAGGGGAGACCCAGTACTTC	CASSQGLGPGETQYF
TRBV12-3/TRBV12-4	TRBD1	NA	TRBJ1-1	TGTGCCAGCAGCCCGACAGGGGACACTGAAGCTTTCTTT	CASSPTGDTEAFF
TRBV10-2	NA	NA	TRBJ2-7	TGCGCCAGCACGACCGGGGGCTCCTACGAGCAGTACTTC	CASTTGGSYEQYF
TRBV19	NA	NA	TRBJ1-2	TGTGCCAGTAGTATGGGGGCGGACGTATACTATGGCTACACCTTC	CASSMGADVYYGYTF
TRBV19	NA	few	TRBJ1-3	TGTGCCACCGCGACTGACCTCTCTGGAAACACCATATATTTT	CATATDLSGNTIYF
TRBV29-1	TRBD1	NA	TRBJ1-1	TGCAGCGTTACAGGGAGTCTGGAAGGGACAGGGAGTCTGGGCACTGAAGCTTTCTTT	CSVTGSLEGTGSLGTEAFF
TRBV5-1	NA	NA	TRBJ2-3	TGCGCCAGCAGCCTCAACCGGGGATCCTCCACAGATACGCAGTATTTT	CASSLNRGSSTDTQYF
TRBV30	TRBD1	NA	TRBJ2-7	TGTGCCTGGAGTGGACAGGGCCCCTACGAGCAGTACTTC	CAWSGQGPYEQYF
TRBV10-2	NA	NA	TRBJ2-1	TGCGCCAGCAGTGAAGCAGGAACCTACAATGAGCAGTTCTTC	CASSEAGTYNEQFF
TRBV5-4	NA	NA	TRBJ2-5	TGTGCCAGCAGCTCTCAGTTGGGCAGCCCGGAGACCCAGTACTTC	CASSSQLGSPETQYF
TRBV27	TRBD2	NA	TRBJ2-1	TGTGCCAGCAGTTTTAGCGGGGGCTCCTACAATGAGCAGTTCTTC	CASSFSGGSYNEQFF
TRBV6-6	TRBD1	once	TRBJ1-5	TGTGCCAGCAGTTCGTTCGACAGGGTGTCGTATCAGCCCCAGCATTTT	CASSSFDRVSYQPQHF
TRBV10-3	TRBD1	NA	TRBJ1-5	TGTGCCATCAGTGATAACAGGGGGGGATATAGCAATCAGCCCCAGCATTTT	CAISDNRGGYSNQPQHF
TRBV6-2/TRBV6-3	TRBD1	NA	TRBJ1-1	TGTGCCAGCAGTTACGTTACAGGGGAGGCTTTCTTT	CASSYVTGEAFF
TRBV4-3	NA	NA	TRBJ1-2	TGCGCCAGCAGCCGAGACCGAACAGGGAACTATGGCTACACCTTC	CASSRDRTGNYGYTF
TRBV2	NA	NA	TRBJ1-3	TGTGCCAGCACACAGGGACTATCTGGAAACACCATATATTTT	CASTQGLSGNTIYF
TRBV10-3	TRBD1	NA	TRBJ2-3	TGTGCCATCAGCGGACAGGGGGTGTTAGATACGCAGTATTTT	CAISGQGVLDTQYF
TRBV14	NA	NA	TRBJ1-1	TGTGCCAGCAGTGACGGGAGTTGGGGGGGGAATACTGAAGCTTTCTTT	CASSDGSWGGNTEAFF
TRBV19	NA	NA	TRBJ1-1	TGTGCCAGTACGGTCGAGGGGGACACTGAAGCTTTCTTT	CASTVEGDTEAFF